Listed below are T cell receptor beta chains from one sample, sequenced in a study of monozygotic twins with inflammatory bowel disease. TCRdb reanalyzed the 5' RACE reads and collapses them to one entry per CDR3 protein, without DNA. The table lists 440,000 or so distinct CDR3 sequences, with more than 2% in the top ten. The material sequenced was blood. Every receptor here comes from a human donor with ulcerative colitis or Crohn's disease, or a healthy co-twin of an affected twin (not recorded which). The CDR3 runs from the conserved cysteine through the conserved F or W.

V gene: TRBV6-1; J gene: TRBJ2-1; CDR3 protein: CASSASGHEQFF
V gene: TRBV28; J gene: TRBJ2-5; CDR3 protein: CASRPTGPTQYF
V gene: TRBV6-1; J gene: TRBJ2-7; CDR3 protein: CASRGTGGDYEQYF
V gene: TRBV7-9; J gene: TRBJ2-2; CDR3 protein: CASSRGQGRVGAGELFF
V gene: TRBV27; J gene: TRBJ2-3; CDR3 protein: CASSGRSPPSTDTQYF
V gene: TRBV18; J gene: TRBJ2-7; CDR3 protein: CASSPPTALSYEQYF
V gene: TRBV7-9; J gene: TRBJ2-2; CDR3 protein: CASSSPGTRFAGELFF
V gene: TRBV4-3; J gene: TRBJ2-7; CDR3 protein: CASSQEGSGDEQYF
V gene: TRBV20-1; J gene: TRBJ2-1; CDR3 protein: CSASAGVVREQFF
V gene: TRBV5-1; J gene: TRBJ2-3; CDR3 protein: CASSLRSAPGADTQYF
V gene: TRBV19; J gene: TRBJ2-7; CDR3 protein: CASTSIAGAYEQYF
V gene: TRBV7-9; J gene: TRBJ2-1; CDR3 protein: CASSSSRTGGPIEQFF
V gene: TRBV29-1; J gene: TRBJ1-1; CDR3 protein: CSFGRTNTEAFF
V gene: TRBV29-1; J gene: TRBJ2-5; CDR3 protein: CSPEVQGETQYF
V gene: TRBV7-9; J gene: TRBJ1-4; CDR3 protein: CASSLEGGAEKLFF
V gene: TRBV10-2; J gene: TRBJ2-3; CDR3 protein: CASSEPTRTASSTDTQYF
V gene: TRBV7-2; J gene: TRBJ2-6; CDR3 protein: CASSPRTTGSGANVLTF
V gene: TRBV29-1; J gene: TRBJ1-2; CDR3 protein: CSVEDRGRAYGYTF
V gene: TRBV20-1; J gene: TRBJ1-1; CDR3 protein: CSAPRTGGTEAFF
V gene: TRBV12-3/TRBV12-4; J gene: TRBJ2-7; CDR3 protein: CASTLLASSYEQYF
V gene: TRBV5-1; J gene: TRBJ1-1; CDR3 protein: CASSRRVDTEAFF
V gene: TRBV29-1; J gene: TRBJ2-1; CDR3 protein: CSVKGTVSYNEQFF
V gene: TRBV5-8; J gene: TRBJ1-2; CDR3 protein: CASSRTGGNGYTF
V gene: TRBV7-2; J gene: TRBJ1-2; CDR3 protein: CASTDRQGSYGYTF
V gene: TRBV10-3; J gene: TRBJ2-3; CDR3 protein: CAISRGGTQYF
V gene: TRBV5-6; J gene: TRBJ1-6; CDR3 protein: CASSLGPVTESSYNSPLHF
V gene: TRBV24-1; J gene: TRBJ1-2; CDR3 protein: CATSSPVRWTF
V gene: TRBV5-6; J gene: TRBJ1-1; CDR3 protein: CASSLGQSNTEAFF
V gene: TRBV9; J gene: TRBJ1-4; CDR3 protein: CASSVDSGTNNEKLFF
V gene: TRBV5-1; J gene: TRBJ1-1; CDR3 protein: CASSDRGRGNTEAFF
V gene: TRBV15; J gene: TRBJ2-2; CDR3 protein: CATSRSTGTSGELFF